In its sample, the clone carrying this T cell receptor beta chain was seen many times. Building of the TCR beta libraries involved iRepertoire HTBI primers and Arm-PCR of CDR3 regions. Each CDR3 protein is one row after TCRdb ran MiXCR on the multiplex PCR reads. The data contain 350,000 to 550,000 distinct CDR3 sequences, under 15% of them singletons. The sample's time point: newly diagnosed GD, antithyroid drugs for less than 3 months. With RNA extracted from PBMCs as input, the TCR library was made. The data originate from a study of regulatory T cells in long-lasting Graves disease. This CDR3 has 15 residues. Looked up from germline, CDR1 is LGHDT and CDR2 is YNNKEL (reference sequence). V trimming: 8 bases; J trimming: 4 bases; junction bases outside the gene matches: 8. These data also featured in a second study, about T cells in Graves' hyperthyroidism and ophthalmopathy. That study reports: Blood also carried most thyroid clonotypes expanded above 0.001.

The clonotype was recovered from a woman aged 25 to 39 with Graves disease. The V and J genes are TRBV3-1 and TRBJ2-7; the match to TRBD2 covers 13 bases. This material consisted of peripheral blood mononuclear cells (PBMCs), taken at new diagnosis, from a patient treated with antithyroid drugs. The CDR3 DNA is TGTGCCAGCGGGATAGGGACTAGCGGGATATACGAGCAGTACTTC. Its translation: CASGIGTSGIYEQYF.